This passage covers 27 T cell receptor beta chains from one sample sequenced in a study of metastatic and nonmetastatic thyroid tumors. Each patient went into thyroid surgery without having received any treatment. MiXCR reprocessed the PCR reads for TCRdb. This table has around 30,000 clones, 3.5% to 5% appearing once. Sequenced input: blood. These TCRs come from a female donor with papillary thyroid cancer or a benign thyroid nodule (not recorded which). Some clones in this sample may be carry-over from other donors' samples.

CDR3 bases: TGTGCCAGCAGCGCAGGTACTAGCCGGCGTACCTACGAGCAGTACTTC. Encoded protein: CASSAGTSRRTYEQYF. J is TRBJ2-7 and V is TRBV9; possibly TRBD2 for D (6 bases). CDR1 is SGDLS, CDR2 YYNGEE, per germline. The V and J ends lost 3 bases and 2 bases respectively, with 18 bases between them. This CDR3 has 16 residues.

This clone has a count of ten or more. This chain joins TRBV14 and TRBJ2-1; D is ambiguous. The ends were cut back, 0 bases at V and 3 bases at J, with 3 bases in the middle. CDR3 length equals 13 residues. Germline lookup yields CDR1 SGHDN and CDR2 FVKESK. The CDR3: CASSQDSYNEQFF. The CDR3 bases are TGTGCCAGCAGCCAAGACAGCTACAATGAGCAGTTCTTC.

This clone has ten or more counts. The chain uses TRBV20-1 and TRBJ1-1; D ambiguous. Germline V CDR1 and CDR2: DFQATT, SNEGSKA (reference sequence). Trimming pared 4 bases from V and 2 bases from J, leaving 11 bases between. This CDR3 has 13 amino acids. The CDR3 DNA sequence: TGCAGTGCTAACGGTCCTGTCAACACTGAAGCTTTCTTT. The encoded protein is CSANGPVNTEAFF.

The chain joins TRBV20-1 to TRBJ1-2; no clear D gene. Germline CDR1 is DFQATT and CDR2 is SNEGSKA (reference sequence). V was cut by 6 bases and J by 0 bases, with 14 bases left in between. CDR3 length: 14 amino acids. As DNA, the CDR3 is TGCAGTGCCCACCCCCCGGGTGCTAACTATGGCTACACCTTC. Residues: CSAHPPGANYGYTF.

This clone is medium-sized (0.01 to 0.1%) by share. CDR3 protein: CASESTGRYDTQYF. The CDR3 region has the DNA TGTGCCAGTGAGTCGACAGGCCGTTACGATACGCAGTATTTT. The chain carries TRBV6-1 and TRBJ2-3, with a tentative D call TRBD1 (6 bases). Germline lookup yields CDR1 MNHNS and CDR2 SASEGT. This CDR3 has 14 residues. Trimming shortened V by 9 bases and J by 6 bases, and 19 bases separated the two germline ends.

This clone occurred a few times. The chain links TRBV6-5 to TRBJ1-3; TRBD1 agrees at 10 bases. This CDR3 region has 15 residues. The J segment lost 4 bases and the V segment lost 0 bases, leaving 0 bases of the junction unmatched. Looked up from germline, CDR1 is MNHEY and CDR2 is SVGAGI. CDR3 amino acids: CASSYSTGGGNTIYF. The CDR3 DNA follows: TGTGCCAGCAGTTACTCGACAGGGGGCGGAAACACCATATATTTT.

This clone occurred many times. The chain carries TRBV5-1 and TRBJ1-1, with D hard to call. The CDR3 consists of 14 residues. Germline values: CDR1 SGHRS, CDR2 YFSETQ. V gave up 1 base and J gave up 2 bases, with 9 bases separating them. The CDR3, as DNA: TGCGCCAGCAGCTTGAGTACGGGAAACACTGAAGCTTTCTTT. Translation: CASSLSTGNTEAFF.

With respect to this clone: A clone one base away is much larger, so this may be a read error. The chain has TRBV6-5 and TRBJ1-3; D is undetermined. Germline CDR1 MNHEY, CDR2 SVGAGI. The CDR3 runs to 18 residues. CDR3 sequence reads: CASIYSAGQTSSGNTIYF. In DNA form, the CDR3 reads TGTGCCAGCATTTACAGCGCAGGCCAAACGAGCTCTGGAAACACCATATATTTT.

This clone was counted between two and nine times. The CDR3 here is CASRGWTIGFPTDTQYF. The CDR3 nucleotides are TGTGCCAGCAGGGGATGGACTATCGGGTTCCCCACAGATACGCAGTATTTT. The chain carries TRBV2 and TRBJ2-3; a weak D match, TRBD2 (6 bases). This CDR3 has 17 amino acids. The germline CDR1 and CDR2 sequences are SNHLY and FYNNEI. The V end lost 6 bases, the J end lost 2 bases, and 21 bases lay between the germline ends.

In its sample, this clone was seen a few times. The rearrangement uses TRBV5-1 and TRBJ2-3, with 7 positions matching TRBD1. V lost 3 bases to trimming and J lost 6 bases; unmatched junction nucleotides: 10. Germline V gives CDR1 SGHRS, CDR2 YFSETQ. CDR3 length equals 15 residues. This chain's CDR3 is CASSSEGQSSDTQYF. The CDR3 nucleotides read TGCGCCAGCAGCTCCGAGGGACAGTCGTCGGATACGCAGTATTTT. Complete variable domain (other parts from reference TRBV5-1 and TRBJ2-3): KAGVTQTPRYLIKTRGQQVTLSCSPISGHRSVSWYQQTPGQGLQFLFEYFSETQRNKGNFPGRFSGRQFSNSRSEMNVSTLELGDSALYLCASSSEGQSSDTQYFGPGTRLTVL.

The sample holds many counts of this clone. This chain links TRBV9 with TRBJ1-3; D is ambiguous. V was cut by 4 bases and J by 4 bases, with 12 bases left in between. The CDR3 length is 14 residues. Germline CDR1 is SGDLS and CDR2 is YYNGEE. The CDR3: CASSIQSGGNTIYF. As DNA, the CDR3 is TGTGCCAGCAGCATCCAGTCGGGGGGAAACACCATATATTTT.

This clone was seen many times. This chain joins TRBV7-9 and TRBJ1-2; D ambiguous. This CDR3 is 13 amino acids long. In germline, CDR1 is SEHNR, CDR2 FQNEAQ (reference sequence). V was trimmed by 1 base and J by 4 bases, leaving 7 bases between them. CDR3 nucleotide sequence: TGTGCCAGCAGCTTAGGACAAACCTATGGCTACACCTTC. It encodes CASSLGQTYGYTF.

The table lists this clone with a few counts. V is TRBV11-2 and J is TRBJ1-1; a possible D gene is TRBD1 (6 bases). Trimming left V 3 bases short and J 9 bases short, with 11 bases between. The length of the CDR3 is 12 residues. Germline V lookup: CDR1 SGHAT, CDR2 FQNNGV. This CDR3 reads CASSFGGRKAFF. CDR3 in DNA: TGTGCCAGCAGCTTTGGGGGGCGGAAAGCTTTCTTT. The full variable domain, in which reference TRBV11-2 and TRBJ1-1 provide the parts outside the CDR3, is EAGVAQSPRYKIIEKRQSVAFWCNPISGHATLYWYQQILGQGPKLLIQFQNNGVVDDSQLPKDRFSAERLKGVDSTLKIQPAKLEDSAVYLCASSFGGRKAFFGQGTRLTVV.

At least ten counts were recorded for this clone. The chain recombines TRBV9 with TRBJ1-1; weak D call: TRBD1 (6 bases). This CDR3 is 13 amino acids long. V lost 4 bases and J lost 3, with 10 bases in between. Germline V gives CDR1 SGDLS, CDR2 YYNGEE. The DNA for the CDR3 is TGTGCCAGCAGCCCAGGGGCGGACACTGAAGCTTTCTTT. Translated, it gives CASSPGADTEAFF.

This clone occurred a few times. The chain carries TRBV12-3 or TRBV12-4 and TRBJ1-5; D possibly corresponds to TRBD1 (6 bases). V lost 6 bases and J lost 4, with 10 bases in between. CDR3 length equals 13 residues. CDR3 region: CASSLDRNQPQHF. CDR3 DNA: TGTGCCAGCAGCCTTGACAGGAATCAGCCCCAGCATTTT.

This clone was picked up many times. This chain links TRBV30 with TRBJ2-1; 7 bases fit TRBD1. The CDR3 is 15 amino acids. Unmatched junction bases numbered 9, after V lost 3 bases and J lost 4 bases. Germline V lookup: CDR1 GTSNPN, CDR2 SVGIG (reference sequence). The CDR3 loop reads CAWRRPGQNYNEQFF. CDR3 DNA: TGTGCCTGGAGGAGGCCGGGACAGAATTACAATGAGCAGTTCTTC.

The table lists this clone with a few counts. The junction differs from germline at one of its ends, possibly a read error. The chain uses TRBV3-1 and TRBJ2-2, with D perhaps TRBD2 (5 bases). CDR1 and CDR2 from the germline V gene are LGHDT and YNNKEL (reference sequence). The CDR3 has 13 amino acids. CDR3 sequence: CVSSLDYTGELFF. For the CDR3, the DNA is TGTGTCAGCAGCCTGGACTACACCGGGGAGCTGTTTTTT. Full variable domain (rest looked up from reference TRBV3-1 and TRBJ2-2): DTAVSQTPKYLVTQMGNDKSIKCEQNLGHDTMYWYKQDSKKFLKIMFSYNNKELIINETVPNRFSPKSPDKAHLNLHINSLELGDSAVYFCVSSLDYTGELFFGEGSRLTVL.

As regards this clone: A much larger clone lies a single base off, so this may be a read error. The rearrangement joins TRBV5-4 to TRBJ1-2; 7 positions agree with TRBD1. Per germline, CDR1 SGHNT and CDR2 YYREEE (reference sequence). J gave up 0 bases and V 6 bases, and 5 bases lay outside the gene matches. The CDR3 consists of 14 residues. CDR3 sequence (DNA): TGTGCCAGCATCCCGGGACAGTCTAACTATGGCTACACCTTC. It encodes CASIPGQSNYGYTF.

The rearrangement uses TRBV6-2 or TRBV6-3 and TRBJ1-6, with D uncertain. Germline loops: CDR1 MNHEY, CDR2 SVGEGT. V lost 2 bases, J lost 5 bases, and 7 bases lay in between. CDR3 size: 14 residues. CDR3 sequence: CASSYVADNSPLHF. DNA for the CDR3: TGTGCCAGCAGTTACGTGGCGGATAATTCACCCCTCCACTTT.

This clone was seen many times. J is TRBJ2-3 and V is TRBV5-4; 13 nucleotides match TRBD2. The J segment lost 6 bases and the V segment lost 2 bases, leaving 9 bases of the junction unmatched. Germline V gene sequence: CDR1 SGHNT, CDR2 YYREEE (reference sequence). The CDR3 loop spans 17 amino acids. The CDR3 DNA follows: TGTGCCAGCAGCTTCGTCCCAGGGACTAGCGGGAAGGATACGCAGTATTTT. Its translation: CASSFVPGTSGKDTQYF.

This clone came up many times. The J gene is TRBJ1-5, the V gene TRBV3-1; TRBD1 aligns across 7 bases. Germline trimming cut 2 bases from V and 9 bases from J; bases unmatched to any gene: 7. CDR1 and CDR2 (germline): LGHDT, YNNKEL (reference sequence). CDR3 length: 14 residues. DNA for the CDR3: TGTGCCAGCAGCCAATCCGACAGGGATACGCCCCAGCATTTT. Protein product: CASSQSDRDTPQHF.

This clone was found many times. The chain combines TRBV4-2 with TRBJ2-3; TRBD1 matches at 9 bases. V shed 2 bases, J shed 4 bases, and the junction held 4 bases outside the gene matches. Germline V gives CDR1 LGHNA, CDR2 YNFKEQ. The CDR3 extends over 15 amino acids. The CDR3 spells CASSQTGTGPDTQYF. The CDR3 DNA follows: TGTGCCAGCAGCCAAACAGGGACAGGGCCAGATACGCAGTATTTT.

The chain has TRBV6-1 and TRBJ2-7; possibly TRBD2 for D (5 bases). V lost 5 bases and J 2 bases, leaving 13 bases between the germline ends. CDR1 is MNHNS, CDR2 SASEGT, per germline. The CDR3 has 14 amino acids. The CDR3 protein is CASSLHSGAYEQYF. The CDR3 DNA follows: TGTGCCAGCAGTCTCCACAGCGGAGCCTACGAGCAGTACTTC.

This clone was seen only a few times. Possible read error: a much larger clone is one base away. The gene calls are TRBV10-3 and TRBJ1-5; tentatively, D is TRBD1 (5 bases). V was shortened by 5 bases and J by 3 bases, with 20 bases between the two germline ends. The germline V gene has CDR1 ENHRY and CDR2 SYGVKD. The CDR3 has 17 amino acids. The CDR3 sequence is CAISPAGDSGLNQPQHF. As DNA, the CDR3 is TGTGCCATCAGTCCAGCGGGAGACAGTGGGCTCAATCAGCCCCAGCATTTT.

This clone appeared many times. This chain joins TRBV19 and TRBJ1-5, with D possibly TRBD1 on 5 matching bases. This CDR3 comprises 15 residues. Trimming cost V 7 bases and J 2 bases, with 15 bases left between them. The germline CDR1 and CDR2 sequences are LNHDA and SQIVND (reference sequence). The DNA of the CDR3 is TGTGCCAGTACCATGTCGGGAGGGGGCAATCAGCCCCAGCATTTT. It codes for CASTMSGGGNQPQHF.

DNA for the CDR3: TGTGCCAGCAGCCGCTCGGACGGATTACCCGAGCAGTACTTC. Residues: CASSRSDGLPEQYF. The chain recombines TRBV28 with TRBJ2-7; the D is unclear. Germline values: CDR1 MDHEN, CDR2 SYDVKM. The CDR3 contains 14 residues. V dropped 6 bases and J dropped 6 bases, with 18 bases sitting between them.

A few counts support this clone. The chain is built from TRBV19 and TRBJ2-3, with 9 bases identical to TRBD2. J lost 2 bases, V lost 10 bases, and 10 bases had no gene match. The CDR3 length is 15 residues. Germline assignment: CDR1 LNHDA and CDR2 SQIVND (reference sequence). CDR3 region: CATNPTSGSTDTQYF. The CDR3 nucleotides are TGTGCCACCAATCCGACTAGCGGCTCCACAGATACGCAGTATTTT.